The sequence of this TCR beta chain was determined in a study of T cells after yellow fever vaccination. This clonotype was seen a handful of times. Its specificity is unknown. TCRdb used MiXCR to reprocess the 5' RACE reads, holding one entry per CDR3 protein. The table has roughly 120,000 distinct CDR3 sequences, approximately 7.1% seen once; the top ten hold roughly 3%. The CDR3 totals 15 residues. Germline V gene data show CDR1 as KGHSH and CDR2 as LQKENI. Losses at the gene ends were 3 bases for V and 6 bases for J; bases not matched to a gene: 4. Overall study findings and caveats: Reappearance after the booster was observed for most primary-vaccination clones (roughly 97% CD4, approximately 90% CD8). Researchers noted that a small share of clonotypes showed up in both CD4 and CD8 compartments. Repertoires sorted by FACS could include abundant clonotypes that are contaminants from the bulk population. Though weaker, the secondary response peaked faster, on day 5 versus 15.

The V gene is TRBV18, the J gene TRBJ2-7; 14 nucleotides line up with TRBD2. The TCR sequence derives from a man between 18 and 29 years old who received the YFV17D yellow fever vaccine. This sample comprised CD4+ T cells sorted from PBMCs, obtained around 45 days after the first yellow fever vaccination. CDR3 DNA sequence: TGTGCCAGCTCACCCGGGACTAGCGGGGGATCCGAGCAGTACTTC. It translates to CASSPGTSGGSEQYF.